Below, 25 T cell receptor beta chains from the same sample are listed, as sequenced in a study of T cells after yellow fever vaccination (dated by TCRdb to about 2019). Libraries were built with 5' RACE. The run used an Illumina HiSeq 2500. The public reads were reprocessed in TCRdb via fastp at Q25 and MiXCR, keeping in-frame beta chains. Under each unique CDR3 protein, matching rows form one entry showing the most common genes and DNA. In this sample the table shows 550,000 to 750,000 distinct CDR3 sequences, approximately 12% of which occur a single time. The leading ten clones occupy around 15% of the sample. The treatment or condition label corresponds to: live attenuated yellow fever vaccine strain. This sample comprised PBMCs, obtained on the day of the yellow fever booster vaccination. Source of these receptors: a man aged 25-45 years who received the YFV17D yellow fever vaccine.

This clonotype was detected a few times. V usage is TRBV6-5 and J usage is TRBJ2-3; possible D gene TRBD2, 6 bases. V was pared by 0 bases and J by 3 bases, with 10 bases between. The CDR3 covers 15 residues. Germline CDR1 and CDR2: MNHEY and SVGAGI. The DNA of the CDR3 is TGTGCCAGCAGTTACTCGACGGGGGTAACAGATACGCAGTATTTT. This sequence encodes CASSYSTGVTDTQYF.

The chain carries TRBV20-1 and TRBJ1-5, with a possible D match to TRBD1 (6 bases). CDR1 and CDR2 from the germline V gene are DFQATT and SNEGSKA (reference sequence). V was trimmed by 3 bases and J by 6 bases, leaving 15 bases between them. The CDR3 extends over 14 amino acids. Here the CDR3 DNA reads TGCAGTGCTAGTGACAGGAGGGCGGGTCAGCCCCAGCATTTT. Amino acids: CSASDRRAGQPQHF.

This clonotype has only a few counts. The chain is built from TRBV3-1 and TRBJ1-4; tentative D call: TRBD1 (5 bases). The germline gives CDR1 LGHDT, CDR2 YNNKEL (reference sequence). Trimming took off 2 bases at V and 11 bases at J, with 9 bases between the two ends. The CDR3 has 12 residues. The CDR3 sequence: CASSQQGRKLFF. The CDR3 coding sequence is TGTGCCAGCAGCCAACAGGGACGGAAACTGTTTTTT. Combining the CDR3 with reference TRBV3-1 and TRBJ1-4 gives the whole variable domain DTAVSQTPKYLVTQMGNDKSIKCEQNLGHDTMYWYKQDSKKFLKIMFSYNNKELIINETVPNRFSPKSPDKAHLNLHINSLELGDSAVYFCASSQQGRKLFFGSGTQLSVL.

The DNA for the CDR3 is TGTGCCAGCAGCTCCAACCGGGAGCAGCAGTTCTTC. It codes for CASSSNREQQFF. The chain is built from TRBV7-6 and TRBJ2-1, with D perhaps matching TRBD2 (6 bases). CDR3 length: 12 residues. The V and J ends lost 4 bases and 11 bases respectively, with 12 bases between them. CDR1 and CDR2 (germline): SGHVS, FNYEAQ.

The rearrangement uses TRBV20-1 and TRBJ1-5; 10 bases are shared with TRBD1. V gave up 5 bases and J gave up 1 base; unmatched junction bases: 14. This CDR3 has 18 residues. The germline CDR1 and CDR2 sequences are DFQATT and SNEGSKA (reference sequence). The CDR3 reads CSAQNRDRGSPSNQPQHF. CDR3 in DNA: TGCAGTGCTCAAAACCGGGACAGGGGTTCTCCGAGCAATCAGCCCCAGCATTTT.

This clonotype appeared many times. The rearrangement joins TRBV18 to TRBJ2-3; no reliable D call. Germline V gives CDR1 KGHSH, CDR2 LQKENI. This CDR3 has 15 amino acids. Between the trimmed V and J ends, which lost 1 base and 0 bases, there was a span of 8 bases. CDR3 protein: CASSPQGTSTDTQYF. The CDR3 DNA follows: TGTGCCAGCTCACCACAAGGAACTAGCACAGATACGCAGTATTTT.

This clonotype was picked up a small number of times. The CDR3 region is CASTPGPFPHTEAFF. The CDR3 DNA sequence: TGTGCCAGCACCCCAGGTCCATTCCCCCATACTGAAGCTTTCTTT. This chain connects TRBV28 to TRBJ1-1, with no clear D. CDR3 length: 15 amino acids. V lost 7 bases, J lost 5 bases, and 20 bases lay in between. The germline V gene has CDR1 MDHEN and CDR2 SYDVKM.

This clonotype was counted between two and nine times. This chain uses TRBV5-1 with TRBJ2-1, with 12 nucleotides matching TRBD2. The CDR3 has 16 residues. In germline, CDR1 is SGHRS, CDR2 YFSETQ. Losses at the gene ends were 4 bases for V and 5 bases for J; bases not matched to a gene: 7. CDR3 region: CASSPTLAGGHNEQFF. The CDR3 DNA follows: TGCGCCAGCAGCCCTACCCTAGCGGGAGGGCACAATGAGCAGTTCTTC.

The chain combines TRBV20-1 with TRBJ2-1, with 10 positions matching TRBD2. Germline CDR1 and CDR2: DFQATT and SNEGSKA (reference sequence). V lost 3 bases to trimming and J lost 4 bases; unmatched junction nucleotides: 15. The CDR3 contains 18 residues. The chain's CDR3 is CSASIPPQREGTYNEQFF. The CDR3 region has the DNA TGCAGTGCTAGTATCCCGCCCCAGCGGGAGGGGACTTACAATGAGCAGTTCTTC.

In its sample, this clonotype was seen a few times. The chain has TRBV5-1 and TRBJ2-3; no clear D gene. Trimming shortened V by 8 bases and J by 0 bases, and 13 bases separated the two germline ends. The CDR3 loop spans 14 amino acids. Germline lookup yields CDR1 SGHRS and CDR2 YFSETQ. CDR3 in amino acids: CASRGWVSTDTQYF. The CDR3 coding sequence is TGCGCCAGTCGCGGTTGGGTGAGCACAGATACGCAGTATTTT.

This clonotype was counted ten times or more. The chain combines TRBV12-3 or TRBV12-4 with TRBJ2-1; 8 bases align to TRBD1. J was trimmed by 12 bases and V by 6 bases; bases with no gene match: 13. The CDR3 length is 14 residues. CDR3 nucleotides: TGTGCCAGCAGGGGACCAGACAGGGGATGGGGGCAGTTCTTC. Protein product: CASRGPDRGWGQFF.

DNA for the CDR3: TGTGCCAGCAGATCCTCCGGGGGTTCGGGAGATACGCAGTATTTT. Its translation: CASRSSGGSGDTQYF. This chain uses TRBV6-2 or TRBV6-3 with TRBJ2-3; TRBD2 might be the D (6 bases). This CDR3 has 15 residues. CDR1 is MNHEY, CDR2 SVGEGT, per germline. Between the trimmed V and J ends, which lost 6 bases and 5 bases, there was a span of 18 bases.

The chain links TRBV7-2 to TRBJ2-2; TRBD1 matches at 10 bases. With V trimmed by 9 bases and J by 7 bases, 11 bases remained unmatched. The V gene's germline CDR1 is SGHTA and CDR2 FQGNSA. This CDR3 is built from 15 residues. As DNA, the CDR3 is TGTGCCAGAAGCCCTACGGGACAGGGGTTCGGGGAGCTGTTTTTT. It translates to CARSPTGQGFGELFF. The full variable domain, with the rest looked up from reference TRBV7-2 and TRBJ2-2, is GAGVSQSPSNKVTEKGKDVELRCDPISGHTALYWYRQSLGQGLEFLIYFQGNSAPDKSGLPSDRFSAERTGGSVSTLTIQRTQQEDSAVYLCARSPTGQGFGELFFGEGSRLTVL.

The chain uses TRBV7-8 and TRBJ2-6; no definite D call. From germline, CDR1 is SGHVS and CDR2 FQNEAQ. The ends were cut back, 1 base at V and 0 bases at J, with 10 bases in the middle. CDR3 length equals 17 residues. CDR3 DNA: TGTGCCAGCAGCTTAGATGCCGGATACTCTGGGGCCAACGTCCTGACTTTC. Amino acid sequence: CASSLDAGYSGANVLTF.

This clonotype has more than one count but fewer than ten. The rearrangement uses TRBV4-3 and TRBJ2-7; 7 bases fit TRBD2. V shed 3 bases and J 4 bases; nucleotides not matched to a gene: 6. This CDR3 region has 14 residues. In germline, CDR1 is LGHNA, CDR2 YSLEER. CDR3 nucleotide sequence: TGCGCCAGCAGCCAGGACCGGGAGGCTTACGAGCAGTACTTC. Translation gives CASSQDREAYEQYF.

This chain links TRBV4-3 with TRBJ2-7; D gene ambiguous. The V gene's germline CDR1 is LGHNA and CDR2 YSLEER. The ends were cut back, 1 base at V and 6 bases at J, with 7 bases in the middle. The CDR3 is 12 residues long. The CDR3 is CASSQVSGEQYF. The DNA of the CDR3 is TGCGCCAGCAGCCAAGTTAGTGGCGAGCAGTACTTC.

This clonotype was seen more than once but under ten times. The chain combines TRBV3-1 with TRBJ1-2, with D perhaps matching TRBD1 (6 bases). The CDR3 length is 14 residues. Germline CDR1 LGHDT, CDR2 YNNKEL (reference sequence). V was clipped by 5 bases and J by 4 bases, with 14 bases between them. CDR3 sequence: CASSKDRRGYGYTF. The CDR3, as DNA: TGTGCCAGCAGCAAGGACAGACGCGGCTATGGCTACACCTTC.

At least ten counts were recorded for this clonotype. J is TRBJ2-1 and V is TRBV5-4, with 11 bases that match TRBD1. The CDR3 runs to 15 residues. The V gene end was trimmed by 4 bases and the J gene end by 4 bases; junction bases not matched to a gene: 4. Germline V lookup: CDR1 SGHNT, CDR2 YYREEE (reference sequence). The CDR3 coding sequence is TGTGCCAGCAGCCAGGGACAGGGGGAATACAATGAGCAGTTCTTC. It translates to CASSQGQGEYNEQFF. Together with reference TRBV5-4 and TRBJ2-1, the CDR3 gives the full variable domain: ETGVTQSPTHLIKTRGQQVTLRCSSQSGHNTVSWYQQALGQGPQFIFQYYREEENGRGNFPPRFSGLQFPNYSSELNVNALELDDSALYLCASSQGQGEYNEQFFGPGTRLTVL.

This chain links TRBV4-3 with TRBJ1-6, with 7 bases matching TRBD1. Germline assignment: CDR1 LGHNA and CDR2 YSLEER. CDR3 length equals 15 residues. The V segment lost 3 bases and the J segment 2 bases; nucleotides outside the gene matches: 1. CDR3 DNA: TGCGCCAGCAGCCACGACAGGGCCTATAATTCACCCCTCCACTTT. Translation: CASSHDRAYNSPLHF.

This clonotype was observed a handful of times. V usage is TRBV14 and J usage is TRBJ2-3; D is undetermined. The length of the CDR3 is 13 residues. CDR1 is SGHDN and CDR2 is FVKESK in the germline V gene. V lost 2 bases, J lost 2 bases, and 5 bases lay in between. CDR3 region: CASSQFLTDTQYF. The CDR3 coding sequence is TGTGCCAGCAGCCAATTTCTCACAGATACGCAGTATTTT.

This clonotype appeared a few times. The CDR3 sequence is CAISERGSQETQYF. For the CDR3, the DNA is TGTGCCATCAGTGAAAGAGGCAGTCAAGAGACCCAGTACTTC. V is TRBV10-3 and J is TRBJ2-5; D unclear. V lost 3 bases to trimming and J lost 2 bases, with 10 bases between them. The germline V gene has CDR1 ENHRY and CDR2 SYGVKD. The CDR3 sequence is 14 residues long.

This chain connects TRBV7-2 to TRBJ2-6; perhaps TRBD2 as D (5 bases). CDR1 is SGHTA and CDR2 is FQGNSA in the germline V gene. The CDR3 runs 13 residues. V was cut by 8 bases and J by 0 bases, with 5 bases left in between. The CDR3 bases are TGTGCCAGCGGACTCTCTGGGGCCAACGTCCTGACTTTC. As protein: CASGLSGANVLTF.

The genes are TRBV19 and TRBJ2-3; no clear D gene. The V end lost 2 bases, the J end lost 3 bases, and 9 bases lay between the germline ends. The germline V gene encodes CDR1 LNHDA and CDR2 SQIVND (reference sequence). This CDR3 contains 14 residues. CDR3 loop: CASSIPSGTDTQYF. The CDR3 coding sequence is TGTGCCAGTAGTATACCCTCTGGGACAGATACGCAGTATTTT. Full variable domain (rest looked up from reference TRBV19 and TRBJ2-3): DGGITQSPKYLFRKEGQNVTLSCEQNLNHDAMYWYRQDPGQGLRLIYYSQIVNDFQKGDIAEGYSVSREKKESFPLTVTSAQKNPTAFYLCASSIPSGTDTQYFGPGTRLTVL.

The rearrangement links TRBV4-3 to TRBJ2-2; D remains ambiguous. In germline, CDR1 is LGHNA, CDR2 YSLEER. The CDR3 consists of 12 residues. Deletions cut 3 bases from V and 8 bases from J, with 7 bases between. The CDR3 DNA sequence: TGCGCCAGCAGCCAGCACTCTGGGGAGCTGTTTTTT. This codes for CASSQHSGELFF.

The gene calls are TRBV11-2 and TRBJ2-2; TRBD1 agrees at 12 bases. In germline, CDR1 is SGHAT, CDR2 FQNNGV. Trimming at V came to 1 base and at J to 7 bases, leaving 10 bases not matched to a gene. The CDR3 is 18 residues long. CDR3 sequence: CASSLVPPGQGAVGELFF. In nucleotides, the CDR3 is TGTGCCAGCAGCTTAGTACCGCCGGGACAGGGGGCGGTCGGGGAGCTGTTTTTT.